The source of this TCR beta chain is a study of control samples from healthy donors and cancer patients. Germline CDR1 and CDR2: MGHRA and YSYEKL. There are 14 residues in the CDR3. V shed 1 base and J shed 8 bases, with 14 bases lying between them. Libraries were prepared by immunoSEQ multiplex PCR; TCRdb keeps only in-frame clonotypes and omits some of them. The table includes 90,000 to 150,000 clones, 70% to 90% detected once. This sequence joins TRBV4-1 and TRBJ1-2; TRBD1 is a possible D gene (5 bases). The sequence came from a man in his forties in good health. Sequencing input: blood. The CDR3 nucleotides are TGCGCCAGCAGCCAAGTCTCGTTCCAGGGAGGCTACACCTTC. Translation gives CASSQVSFQGGYTF.